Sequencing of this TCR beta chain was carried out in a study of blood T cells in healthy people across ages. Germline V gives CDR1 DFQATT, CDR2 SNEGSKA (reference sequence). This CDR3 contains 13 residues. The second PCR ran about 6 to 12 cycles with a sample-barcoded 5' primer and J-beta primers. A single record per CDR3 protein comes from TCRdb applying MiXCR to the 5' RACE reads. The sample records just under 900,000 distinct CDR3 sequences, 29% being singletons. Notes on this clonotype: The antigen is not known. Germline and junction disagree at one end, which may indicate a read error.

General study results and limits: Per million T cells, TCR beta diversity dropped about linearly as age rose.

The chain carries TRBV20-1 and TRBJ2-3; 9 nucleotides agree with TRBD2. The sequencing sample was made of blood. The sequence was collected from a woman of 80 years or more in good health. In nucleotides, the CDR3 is TGCAGTGCCGGTAGCGGGAGCACAGATACGAAGTATTTT. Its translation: CSAGSGSTDTKYF.